Reported below is one T cell receptor beta chain. The target antigen is unknown. These data come from a study of T cells after yellow fever vaccination. CDR3 size: 13 residues. Germline CDR1 is SGHTA and CDR2 is FQGNSA. The V gene lost 5 bases and the J gene lost 7 bases, with 14 bases spanning the gap. General observations from the study: In FACS-sorted repertoires, abundant clonotypes from the bulk population could appear as contaminants. Faster peaking, at day 5 versus 15, marked a secondary response that was weaker.

Generation of TCR cDNA used 5'RACE template switching (which added a universal primer site and UMIs). A single record per CDR3 protein comes from TCRdb applying MiXCR to the 5' RACE reads. The table shows some 350,000 distinct CDR3 sequences, with roughly 4% occurring only once. Material: PBMCs, obtained 5 days after the yellow fever booster vaccination. The gene calls are TRBV7-2 and TRBJ1-2; TRBD1 might be the D (6 bases). This sequence originates from a man younger than 35 who received the YFV17D yellow fever vaccine. For the CDR3, the DNA is TGTGCCAGCAGCGAGGATAGGGGGACTGGCTACACCTTC. Protein: CASSEDRGTGYTF. The whole variable domain, filled in from reference TRBV7-2 and TRBJ1-2, reads GAGVSQSPSNKVTEKGKDVELRCDPISGHTALYWYRQSLGQGLEFLIYFQGNSAPDKSGLPSDRFSAERTGGSVSTLTIQRTQQEDSAVYLCASSEDRGTGYTFGSGTRLTVV.